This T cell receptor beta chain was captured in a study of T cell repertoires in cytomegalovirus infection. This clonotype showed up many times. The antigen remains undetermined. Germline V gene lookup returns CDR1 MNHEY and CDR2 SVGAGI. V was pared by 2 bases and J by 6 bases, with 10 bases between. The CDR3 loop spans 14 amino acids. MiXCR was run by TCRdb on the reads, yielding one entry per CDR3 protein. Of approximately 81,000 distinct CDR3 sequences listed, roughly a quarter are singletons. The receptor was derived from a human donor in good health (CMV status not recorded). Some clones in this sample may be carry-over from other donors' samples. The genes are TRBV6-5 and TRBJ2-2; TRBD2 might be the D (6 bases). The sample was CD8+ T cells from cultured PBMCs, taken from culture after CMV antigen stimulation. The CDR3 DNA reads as TGTGCCAGCAGTTACCGGCGGGGCCCCGGGGAGCTGTTTTTT. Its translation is CASSYRRGPGELFF.